One and the same sample provided the 9 T cell receptor beta chains below, sequenced in a study of shared clonotypes between healthy human individuals. Terminally differentiated effector memory CD45RA+ cells were excluded by CCR7 positive selection of CD45RO-negative cells. Method: immunoSEQ multiplex PCR; TCRdb's copy keeps in-frame clones and lacks some. Of 1.5 million to 2.5 million clones listed, approximately 95% are singletons. Specimen: naive CD8+ T cells sorted from blood. The receptors here all came from a man between 18 and 29 years old in good health.

On this clone: The identical CDR3 is also encoded by other nucleotide sequences in the sample. The rearrangement uses TRBV4-1 and TRBJ2-7, with TRBD1 matching over 8 bases. Germline V CDR1 and CDR2: MGHRA, YSYEKL. With V trimmed by 1 base and J by 3 bases, 2 bases remained unmatched. This CDR3 is built from 14 residues. CDR3 in DNA: TGCGCCAGCAGCCAAGCAGGGGGCCTCTACGAGCAGTACTTC. This encodes CASSQAGGLYEQYF.

This clone was observed a single time. CDR3 region: CASSSIGNTGELFF. In DNA form, the CDR3 reads TGTGCCAGCAGCTCAATAGGAAACACCGGGGAGCTGTTTTTT. V is TRBV6-5 and J is TRBJ2-2; unclear D gene. The CDR3 covers 14 residues. CDR1 is MNHEY and CDR2 is SVGAGI in the germline V gene. V was cut by 6 bases and J by 2 bases, with 10 bases left in between.

The chain uses TRBV7-9 and TRBJ2-2; D unresolved. Germline CDR1 reads SEHNR; CDR2 reads FQNEAQ (reference sequence). CDR3 length: 14 amino acids. Deletions cut 2 bases from V and 3 bases from J, with 7 bases between. The CDR3 region has the DNA TGTGCCAGCAGCTTAAGTTCCTACACCGGGGAGCTGTTTTTT. Protein: CASSLSSYTGELFF.

The chain couples TRBV5-1 to TRBJ1-4, with 9 bases that match TRBD1. Germline CDR1 reads SGHRS; CDR2 reads YFSETQ. J was trimmed by 6 bases and V by 4 bases; bases with no gene match: 22. This CDR3 region has 20 residues. This chain's CDR3 is CASSPTAYRGRPEGDEKLFF. The CDR3 nucleotides are TGCGCCAGCAGCCCGACAGCGTACAGGGGGCGTCCGGAGGGGGATGAAAAACTGTTTTTT.

The J gene is TRBJ2-3, the V gene TRBV6-6; no clear D. Germline CDR1 is MNHNY and CDR2 is SVGAGI (reference sequence). V gave up 3 bases and J gave up 4 bases, with 11 bases separating them. The CDR3 runs 14 residues. DNA of the CDR3: TGTGCCAGCAGTTATTTGGCGCCCCCAGATACGCAGTATTTT. Encoded protein: CASSYLAPPDTQYF.

The chain joins TRBV28 to TRBJ1-1, with 9 bases lining up with TRBD1. Germline trimming cut 5 bases from V and 4 bases from J; bases unmatched to any gene: 8. The CDR3 has 15 residues. In germline, CDR1 is MDHEN, CDR2 SYDVKM. The DNA for the CDR3 is TGTGCCAGCAGTGAACTACAGGGGGCGACCACTGAAGCTTTCTTT. It translates to CASSELQGATTEAFF.

In nucleotides, the CDR3 is TGCGCCAGCAGCTTGTGGGACAGAGTCTATCGAGGCACAGATACGCAGTATTTT. It codes for CASSLWDRVYRGTDTQYF. The chain is built from TRBV5-1 and TRBJ2-3; 7 nucleotides match TRBD1. V shed 1 base and J 1 base; nucleotides not matched to a gene: 12. There are 18 residues in the CDR3. Germline V gene lookup returns CDR1 SGHRS and CDR2 YFSETQ.

The V gene is TRBV2, the J gene TRBJ2-7, with unresolved D. V lost 3 bases and J lost 4, with 13 bases in between. The CDR3 contains 14 residues. Germline V gene lookup returns CDR1 SNHLY and CDR2 FYNNEI. The DNA for the CDR3 is TGTGCCAGCAGTGATTGGGGTAGTGGGTACGAGCAGTACTTC. Translation: CASSDWGSGYEQYF.

The rearrangement uses TRBV19 and TRBJ2-7; tentatively, D is TRBD1 (6 bases). The V end was cut by 5 bases, the J end by 5 bases, with 10 bases between. The CDR3 runs 12 residues. Per the germline V gene, CDR1 is LNHDA and CDR2 is SQIVND (reference sequence). The DNA of the CDR3 is TGTGCCAGTAGTGAACAGGGAAACGAGCAGTACTTC. As protein: CASSEQGNEQYF. Complete variable domain (other parts from reference TRBV19 and TRBJ2-7): DGGITQSPKYLFRKEGQNVTLSCEQNLNHDAMYWYRQDPGQGLRLIYYSQIVNDFQKGDIAEGYSVSREKKESFPLTVTSAQKNPTAFYLCASSEQGNEQYFGPGTRLTVT.